The 2 T cell receptor beta chains in this list originate from one sample, sequenced in a study of blood T cell repertoires in COVID-19. The method was immunoSEQ multiplex PCR; TCRdb's version includes in-frame clones alone and lacks a portion of them. The sample lists fewer than 300,000 clones; 80% to 95% were seen once. The sequencing input was peripheral blood. The receptors shown here come from a woman aged 25-40 years with COVID-19, enrolled during active disease.

The chain has TRBV14 and TRBJ1-1; the D is unclear. The V gene's germline CDR1 is SGHDN and CDR2 FVKESK. The V gene lost 5 bases and the J gene lost 6 bases, with 28 bases spanning the gap. This CDR3 has 18 residues. The CDR3 nucleotides are TGTGCCAGCAGCTCCGGACTCCTGCAAACTCCTCTGGGCGCTGAAGCTTTCTTT. Encoded protein: CASSSGLLQTPLGAEAFF.

CDR3 coding DNA: TGTGCCAGCAGTAGCCCCGGGACAGGGCGATACTATGGCTACACCTTC. It yields the protein CASSSPGTGRYYGYTF. This chain connects TRBV28 to TRBJ1-2, with 9 bases fitting TRBD1. There are 16 residues in the CDR3. With V trimmed by 5 bases and J by 3 bases, 10 bases remained unmatched. Germline CDR1 reads MDHEN; CDR2 reads SYDVKM.